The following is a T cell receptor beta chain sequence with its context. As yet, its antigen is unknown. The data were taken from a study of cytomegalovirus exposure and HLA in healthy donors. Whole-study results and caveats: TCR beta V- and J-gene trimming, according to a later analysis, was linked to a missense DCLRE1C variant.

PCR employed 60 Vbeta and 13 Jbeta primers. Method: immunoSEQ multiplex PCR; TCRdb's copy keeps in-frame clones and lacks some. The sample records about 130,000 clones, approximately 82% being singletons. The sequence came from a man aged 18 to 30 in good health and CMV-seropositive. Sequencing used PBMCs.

For the CDR3, the DNA is TGTGCCAGCAGCCAAGAGGTAGACACTGAAGCTTTCTTT. This gives the protein CASSQEVDTEAFF. The chain joins TRBV9 to TRBJ1-1; D is uncertain. V shed 4 bases and J shed 3 bases, with 10 bases lying between them. Germline-derived CDR1 and CDR2 are SGDLS and YYNGEE. This CDR3 has 13 amino acids.